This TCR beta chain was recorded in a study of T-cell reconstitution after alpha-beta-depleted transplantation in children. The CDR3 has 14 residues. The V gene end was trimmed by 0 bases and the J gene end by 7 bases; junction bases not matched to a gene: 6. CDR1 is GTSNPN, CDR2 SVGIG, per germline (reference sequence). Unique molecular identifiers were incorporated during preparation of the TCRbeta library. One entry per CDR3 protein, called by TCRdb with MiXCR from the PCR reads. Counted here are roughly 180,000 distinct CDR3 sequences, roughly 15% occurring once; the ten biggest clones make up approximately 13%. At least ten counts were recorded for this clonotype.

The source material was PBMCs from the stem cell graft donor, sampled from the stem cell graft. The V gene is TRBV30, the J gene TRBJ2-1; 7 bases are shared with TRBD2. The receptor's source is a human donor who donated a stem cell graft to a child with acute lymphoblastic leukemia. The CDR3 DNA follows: TGTGCCTGGAGTGTTGGCGGGAGTCTGAATGAGCAGTTCTTC. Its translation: CAWSVGGSLNEQFF.